Below, 10 T cell receptor beta chains from the same sample are listed, as sequenced in a study of T cells in tuberculosis. Sequencing was performed with immunoSEQ multiplex PCR; in TCRdb, only in-frame clones are kept and a portion is missing. The sample lists approximately 53,000 clones; nearly 95% were seen once. Sample time point: new active TB diagnosis, blood taken before or within 7 days of starting treatment. This material consisted of PBMCs, taken at tuberculosis diagnosis. These receptors were collected from an adult with tuberculosis.

V is TRBV9 and J is TRBJ2-6, with D possibly TRBD1 on 6 matching bases. The CDR3 consists of 18 residues. V lost 1 base and J lost 4, with 18 bases in between. The V gene's germline CDR1 is SGDLS and CDR2 YYNGEE. The DNA of the CDR3 is TGTGCCAGCAGCGTAAAGAGGACAGCTCACTCCGGGGCCAACGTCCTGACTTTC. Its protein is CASSVKRTAHSGANVLTF.

This chain joins TRBV30 and TRBJ1-3; D is ambiguous. Trimming removed 3 bases at V and 0 bases at J, with 6 bases between. CDR1 GTSNPN and CDR2 SVGIG come from the germline V gene (reference sequence). The CDR3 contains 13 residues. The CDR3 loop reads CAWSHNSGNTIYF. CDR3 sequence (DNA): TGTGCCTGGAGCCACAACTCTGGAAACACCATATATTTT.

This clone was observed a few times. The gene calls are TRBV12-5 and TRBJ1-3; 8 positions agree with TRBD1. This CDR3 is built from 18 residues. The V segment lost 2 bases and the J segment 4 bases; nucleotides outside the gene matches: 13. Per the germline V gene, CDR1 is LGHNT and CDR2 is FRNRAP. CDR3 in DNA: TGTGCTAGTGGTTTGCATCCGGGACAGGAGGCGATGGGAAACACCATATATTTT. This translates into CASGLHPGQEAMGNTIYF.

The rearrangement joins TRBV5-6 to TRBJ2-7; 7 nucleotides match TRBD2. After removal of 3 bases from V and 2 bases from J, the junction contained 8 bases not matched to a gene. CDR3 length: 15 residues. Germline V gives CDR1 SGHDT, CDR2 YYEEEE. CDR3 DNA sequence: TGTGCCAGCAGCTCCGTAGCGGGTAGGGCCTACGAGCAGTACTTC. Amino acid sequence: CASSSVAGRAYEQYF.

The rearrangement uses TRBV7-8 and TRBJ2-6, with 10 bases identical to TRBD1. The CDR3 is made up of 19 amino acids. Germline loops: CDR1 SGHVS, CDR2 FQNEAQ. The V segment lost 5 bases and the J segment 0 bases; nucleotides outside the gene matches: 10. The CDR3 loop is CASSPFGQGDYSGANVLTF. CDR3 sequence (DNA): TGTGCCAGCAGCCCGTTCGGACAGGGGGATTACTCTGGGGCCAACGTCCTGACTTTC.

In DNA form, the CDR3 reads TGTGCCTGGAAGGGGGGGTTTGGGTCACCCCTCCACTTT. Translated: CAWKGGFGSPLHF. V is TRBV30 and J is TRBJ1-6; TRBD1 is a possible D gene (6 bases). Germline CDR1 GTSNPN, CDR2 SVGIG (reference sequence). V was clipped by 4 bases and J by 10 bases, with 14 bases between them. The CDR3 length is 13 residues.

This sequence joins TRBV19 and TRBJ1-3, with 7 bases matching TRBD1. Losses at the gene ends were 8 bases for V and 10 bases for J; bases not matched to a gene: 14. Germline CDR1 and CDR2: LNHDA and SQIVND (reference sequence). The CDR3 length is 14 residues. The CDR3 sequence is CASFGREGAGTIYF. DNA of the CDR3: TGTGCCAGTTTCGGCCGGGAGGGGGCTGGGACCATATATTTT.

This clone turned up a few times. This chain uses TRBV6-1 with TRBJ1-2; D unclear. The CDR3 is 12 residues long. Germline V gene sequence: CDR1 MNHNS, CDR2 SASEGT. V shed 10 bases and J shed 3 bases, with 12 bases lying between them. CDR3 in amino acids: CATPTVYYGYTF. The DNA for the CDR3 is TGTGCCACCCCAACAGTCTACTATGGCTACACCTTC.

The chain combines TRBV5-1 with TRBJ2-3; TRBD1 is a possible D gene (6 bases). Germline CDR1 reads SGHRS; CDR2 reads YFSETQ. V lost 2 bases to trimming and J lost 3 bases, with 13 bases between them. The CDR3 loop spans 15 amino acids. The CDR3 DNA follows: TGCGCCAGCAGCTTAGTGGGGGCGCATACAGATACGCAGTATTTT. It specifies CASSLVGAHTDTQYF.

DNA of the CDR3: TGTGCCAGCAGTGGACAGAACACCGGGGAGCTGTTTTTT. Its protein is CASSGQNTGELFF. This chain joins TRBV6-5 and TRBJ2-2; possible D gene TRBD1, 5 bases. This CDR3 spans 13 amino acids. V lost 5 bases to trimming and J lost 1 base, with 5 bases between them. The V gene's germline CDR1 is MNHEY and CDR2 SVGAGI.